These 26 T cell receptor beta chains came from one sample sequenced in a study of cytomegalovirus exposure and HLA in healthy donors (dated by TCRdb to about 2017). Library method: the immunoSEQ multiplex PCR assay. For the multiplex PCR, a mixture combining 60 forward primers for TCR Vbeta segments and 13 reverse primers for TCR Jbeta segments was used. TCRdb retrieved this table from immuneACCESS and kept in-frame rearrangements only. Not all clones are present; in checked studies, unresolved V genes account for under half, and no reason is known for the remainder. The sample table shows 110,000 to 150,000 clones, and over 80% are seen once. The ten largest clones capture 1.2% of the sample. The sequenced material came from PBMCs. The source is a female donor in good health and CMV-seronegative.

This clone was found a few times. This specimen includes other DNA sequences encoding the same CDR3. The V and J genes are TRBV6-5 and TRBJ2-7; 8 bases map to TRBD2. This CDR3 is 16 amino acids long. Losses at the gene ends were 0 bases for V and 1 base for J; bases not matched to a gene: 5. Germline V gene data show CDR1 as MNHEY and CDR2 as SVGAGI. CDR3 sequence reads: CASSYSGLAGSYEQYF. The CDR3 nucleotides are TGTGCCAGCAGTTACTCGGGGCTAGCGGGTTCCTACGAGCAGTACTTC.

The chain is built from TRBV21-1 and TRBJ2-7; the table's D call of TRBD1 was not tested on the DNA. TRBV21-1 is annotated as a pseudogene. The CDR3 runs to 19 residues. Here the CDR3 DNA reads TGTGCCAGCAGCAAAAATGGTCAGGGGATTAGAGAAAACTCCTACGAGCAGTACTTC. This gives the protein CASSKNGQGIRENSYEQYF.

The chain employs TRBV14 and TRBJ1-1, with D perhaps matching TRBD1 (5 bases). The CDR3 has 13 amino acids. Trimming took off 5 bases at V and 1 base at J, with 8 bases between the two ends. Germline CDR1 reads SGHDN; CDR2 reads FVKESK. This CDR3 reads CASSAQGNTEAFF. CDR3 nucleotide sequence: TGTGCCAGCAGCGCCCAGGGGAACACTGAAGCTTTCTTT.

The chain has TRBV28 and TRBJ1-1, with 11 positions matching TRBD1. J lost 7 bases, V lost 7 bases, and 11 bases had no gene match. The V gene's germline CDR1 is MDHEN and CDR2 SYDVKM. The CDR3 runs 15 residues. DNA for the CDR3: TGTGCCAGCACCTCCGGGACAGGGGGGAGAAATGAAGCTTTCTTT. Translating it yields CASTSGTGGRNEAFF.

J is TRBJ2-7 and V is TRBV27, with D possibly matching TRBD2 (7 bases). CDR1 and CDR2 (germline): MNHEY, SMNVEV (reference sequence). The CDR3 has 15 residues. Trimming pared 5 bases from V and 4 bases from J, leaving 18 bases between. This CDR3 reads CASSTTGGSPYEQYF. The CDR3 region has the DNA TGTGCCAGCAGTACCACGGGGGGCAGCCCTTACGAGCAGTACTTC.

The chain couples TRBV6-4 to TRBJ2-2, with TRBD2 matching 10 bases. V shed 4 bases and J 4 bases; nucleotides not matched to a gene: 0. The CDR3 has 14 amino acids. Germline CDR1 MRHNA, CDR2 SNTAGT. The CDR3 is CASSASGSTGELFF. Here the CDR3 DNA reads TGTGCCAGCAGTGCTAGCGGGAGCACCGGGGAGCTGTTTTTT.

CDR3 amino acids: CASSLGGGTYGYTF. The DNA of the CDR3 is TGCGCCAGCAGCTTGGGCGGGGGGACCTATGGCTACACCTTC. V gene TRBV5-1 combines with J gene TRBJ1-2; a possible D gene is TRBD1 (5 bases). Germline V lookup: CDR1 SGHRS, CDR2 YFSETQ. CDR3 length: 14 amino acids. The V end was cut by 0 bases, the J end by 4 bases, with 10 bases between.

The V call is TRBV27, the J call TRBJ2-3, with TRBD2 matching 7 bases. The CDR3 runs to 15 residues. With V trimmed by 6 bases and J by 1 base, 7 bases remained unmatched. CDR1 and CDR2 (germline): MNHEY, SMNVEV (reference sequence). In DNA form, the CDR3 reads TGTGCCAGCAGGTCCGCGGGAGATGGCACAGATACGCAGTATTTT. Translation gives CASRSAGDGTDTQYF.

The rearrangement joins TRBV7-9 to TRBJ2-3, with 7 bases aligning to TRBD1. CDR3 length: 16 amino acids. V shed 5 bases, J shed 2 bases, and the junction held 10 bases outside the gene matches. From germline, CDR1 is SEHNR and CDR2 FQNEAQ (reference sequence). The CDR3 loop reads CASSPRRTGYTDTQYF. Written as DNA, the CDR3 is TGTGCCAGCAGCCCCCGGCGGACAGGTTACACAGATACGCAGTATTTT.

The gene calls are TRBV20-1 and TRBJ2-3; D not resolved. This CDR3 region has 11 residues. V lost 6 bases, J lost 2 bases, and 6 bases lay in between. CDR1 DFQATT and CDR2 SNEGSKA come from the germline V gene (reference sequence). CDR3 residues: CSALYTDTQYF. In DNA, the CDR3 is TGCAGTGCCTTGTACACAGATACGCAGTATTTT.

The V and J genes are TRBV29-1 and TRBJ2-7; TRBD1 matches at 8 bases. Germline trimming cut 7 bases from V and 0 bases from J; bases unmatched to any gene: 5. This CDR3 region has 13 residues. Germline loops: CDR1 SQVTM, CDR2 ANQGSEA. The CDR3 region has the DNA TGCAGCGGTGGACAGGGTATCTCCTACGAGCAGTACTTC. Protein sequence: CSGGQGISYEQYF.

The gene calls are TRBV15 and TRBJ2-7, with 8 bases lining up with TRBD2. V lost 4 bases, J lost 0 bases, and 5 bases stayed unmatched. There are 15 residues in the CDR3. Per germline, CDR1 LNHNV and CDR2 YYDKDF (reference sequence). CDR3 region: CATSTPLAASYEQYF. The DNA of the CDR3 is TGTGCCACCAGCACCCCACTAGCGGCCTCCTACGAGCAGTACTTC.

This clone was seen only once. The gene calls are TRBV5-4 and TRBJ1-4, with a tentative D call TRBD1 (6 bases). Trimming shortened V by 0 bases and J by 6 bases, and 12 bases separated the two germline ends. Per the germline V gene, CDR1 is SGHNT and CDR2 is YYREEE (reference sequence). This CDR3 has 15 amino acids. The CDR3 sequence: CASSLGWGGDEKLFF. As DNA, the CDR3 is TGTGCCAGCAGCTTGGGATGGGGGGGCGATGAAAAACTGTTTTTT.

The chain has TRBV5-1 and TRBJ2-3; D is perhaps TRBD2 (6 bases). Germline lookup yields CDR1 SGHRS and CDR2 YFSETQ. The V end was cut by 8 bases, the J end by 0 bases, with 16 bases between. The CDR3 sequence is 15 residues long. CDR3 sequence (DNA): TGCGCCAGTCGGCGGGATGCGTCGAGCACAGATACGCAGTATTTT. This codes for CASRRDASSTDTQYF. The full variable domain, with the rest looked up from reference TRBV5-1 and TRBJ2-3, is KAGVTQTPRYLIKTRGQQVTLSCSPISGHRSVSWYQQTPGQGLQFLFEYFSETQRNKGNFPGRFSGRQFSNSRSEMNVSTLELGDSALYLCASRRDASSTDTQYFGPGTRLTVL.

This clone has just a few counts. The CDR3 is CASSPPGTGGGYTF. The DNA of the CDR3 is TGTGCCAGCTCACCACCCGGGACAGGGGGTGGCTACACCTTC. V is TRBV18 and J is TRBJ1-2; TRBD1 agrees at 11 bases. The CDR3 sequence is 14 residues long. CDR1 and CDR2 (germline): KGHSH, LQKENI. J gave up 7 bases and V 0 bases, and 1 base lay outside the gene matches.

V usage is TRBV9 and J usage is TRBJ2-1; TRBD2 matches 11 bases. Losses at the gene ends were 4 bases for V and 1 base for J; bases not matched to a gene: 4. The germline V gene has CDR1 SGDLS and CDR2 YYNGEE. This CDR3 comprises 16 residues. CDR3 bases: TGTGCCAGCAGCCCCCTAGCGGGAGGATCCTACAATGAGCAGTTCTTC. This sequence encodes CASSPLAGGSYNEQFF.

The rearrangement uses TRBV4-1 and TRBJ1-1; the D is unclear. Germline values: CDR1 MGHRA, CDR2 YSYEKL. CDR3 length equals 14 residues. Trimming stripped 0 bases from V and 6 bases from J, with 11 bases between. In DNA form, the CDR3 reads TGCGCCAGCAGCCAAGAGTCCGGGGTAGCTGAAGCTTTCTTT. This encodes CASSQESGVAEAFF.

The chain links TRBV6-5 to TRBJ1-3; D remains ambiguous. V shed 5 bases and J shed 0 bases, with 11 bases lying between them. Germline CDR1 and CDR2: MNHEY and SVGAGI. This CDR3 has 15 residues. The CDR3 nucleotides read TGTGCCAGCAGTGTCCTTTTCAGCTCTGGAAACACCATATATTTT. It encodes CASSVLFSSGNTIYF.

V and J are TRBV5-1 and TRBJ2-1; D uncertain. Deletions cut 4 bases from V and 4 bases from J, with 9 bases between. This CDR3 comprises 13 residues. Germline V gene data show CDR1 as SGHRS and CDR2 as YFSETQ. The CDR3 sequence: CASSQSGYNEQFF. CDR3 nucleotide sequence: TGCGCCAGCAGCCAATCGGGTTACAATGAGCAGTTCTTC.

The chain links TRBV5-4 to TRBJ1-1; TRBD1 is a possible D gene (5 bases). There are 14 residues in the CDR3. Trimming shortened V by 0 bases and J by 5 bases, and 11 bases separated the two germline ends. Germline V lookup: CDR1 SGHNT, CDR2 YYREEE (reference sequence). The CDR3 DNA sequence: TGTGCCAGCAGCTTGGGGGGGGAGTTTACTGAAGCTTTCTTT. Translation: CASSLGGEFTEAFF.

The V and J genes are TRBV18 and TRBJ1-4; TRBD1 matches at 10 bases. The CDR3 covers 16 residues. With V trimmed by 3 bases and J by 8 bases, 9 bases remained unmatched. The germline CDR1 and CDR2 sequences are KGHSH and LQKENI. The CDR3 DNA reads TGTGCCAGCTCACCTCCGACAGGGGGCGAGGGGGAAAAACTGTTTTTT. Residues: CASSPPTGGEGEKLFF.

This clone was observed a few times. This chain links TRBV5-6 with TRBJ1-1; TRBD1 matches at 7 bases. The CDR3 has 15 amino acids. Germline loops: CDR1 SGHDT, CDR2 YYEEEE. Trimming cost V 2 bases and J 0 bases; bases outside gene matches: 4. CDR3 sequence reads: CASSFPTGMNTEAFF. As DNA, the CDR3 is TGTGCCAGCAGCTTCCCGACAGGGATGAACACTGAAGCTTTCTTT.

The chain is built from TRBV7-9 and TRBJ2-3, with 9 positions matching TRBD2. Trimming removed 4 bases from V and 3 bases from J; junction bases left unmatched: 5. This CDR3 region has 15 residues. CDR1 and CDR2 from the germline V gene are SEHNR and FQNEAQ (reference sequence). The CDR3 coding sequence is TGTGCCAGCAGCTCTAGCGGGAAAGAGACAGATACGCAGTATTTT. Protein: CASSSSGKETDTQYF.

J is TRBJ2-7 and V is TRBV5-1, with D maybe TRBD2 (6 bases). V lost 4 bases to trimming and J lost 6 bases, with 17 bases between them. The V gene's germline CDR1 is SGHRS and CDR2 YFSETQ. The CDR3 runs to 14 residues. CDR3 DNA: TGCGCCAGCAGCCCGTCCACGAGGAGGGGCGAGCAGTACTTC. Translating it yields CASSPSTRRGEQYF.

This clone was seen once. Other DNA sequences in this specimen translate into the identical CDR3. V and J are TRBV5-1 and TRBJ2-7; 9 bases are a match to TRBD1. The CDR3 has 14 amino acids. Germline V gives CDR1 SGHRS, CDR2 YFSETQ. V lost 4 bases to trimming and J lost 2 bases; unmatched junction nucleotides: 4. This chain's CDR3 is CASSPGQGAYEQYF. Here the CDR3 DNA reads TGCGCCAGCAGCCCGGGACAGGGTGCCTACGAGCAGTACTTC.

The genes are TRBV28 and TRBJ1-2; 8 positions agree with TRBD1. The trim removed 5 bases at V and 2 bases at J, leaving 7 bases unmatched. The CDR3 has 15 residues. CDR1 is MDHEN and CDR2 is SYDVKM in the germline V gene. CDR3 sequence reads: CASSNSGTGNYGYTF. The CDR3 DNA reads TGTGCCAGCAGTAACTCCGGGACAGGCAACTATGGCTACACCTTC.